These 8 T cell receptor beta chains came from one sample sequenced in a study of shared clonotypes between healthy human individuals. Naive CD8 cells, CD45RO-negative and positively selected for CCR7, excluded terminally differentiated effector memory CD45RA+ cells. Only in-frame clones appear in the TCRdb table, and some are missing; sequencing was by immunoSEQ multiplex PCR. This sample carries roughly 2,000,000 clones, roughly 95% of them seen once, and the ten largest clones take 1% to 1.5%. Sequenced sample: naive CD8+ T cells sorted from blood. The origin of the receptors is a man aged 18 to 35 in good health.

The V call is TRBV25-1, the J call TRBJ2-5; tentatively, D is TRBD1 or TRBD2 (5 bases each). Germline V lookup: CDR1 MGHDK, CDR2 SYGVNS. This CDR3 has 14 residues. Trimming took 2 bases from V and 4 from J, leaving 11 bases between them. In DNA, the CDR3 is TGTGCCAGCAGTGAACACGGGACGGGAGAGACCCAGTACTTC. It codes for CASSEHGTGETQYF.

The V and J genes are TRBV11-2 and TRBJ2-7; D could derive from TRBD1 or TRBD2 (6 bases each). V was shortened by 1 base and J by 7 bases, with 17 bases between the two germline ends. Germline values: CDR1 SGHAT, CDR2 FQNNGV. This CDR3 has 15 amino acids. The CDR3 reads CASSLVGGGPTEQYF. Here the CDR3 DNA reads TGTGCCAGCAGCTTAGTGGGGGGCGGTCCAACGGAGCAGTACTTC.

The chain has TRBV6-6 and TRBJ2-3, with 10 bases identical to TRBD2. The CDR3 spans 15 residues. CDR1 and CDR2 from the germline V gene are MNHNY and SVGAGI (reference sequence). J lost 4 bases, V lost 5 bases, and 6 bases had no gene match. DNA of the CDR3: TGTGCCAGCAGTGAGAGGAGCGGGAGGGCAGATACGCAGTATTTT. It specifies CASSERSGRADTQYF.

The V gene is TRBV5-1, the J gene TRBJ1-2, with D perhaps TRBD1 (6 bases). Between the trimmed V and J ends, which lost 3 bases and 4 bases, there was a span of 16 bases. CDR1 SGHRS and CDR2 YFSETQ come from the germline V gene. CDR3 length equals 15 residues. This CDR3 reads CASSSPTGGSYGYTF. CDR3 sequence (DNA): TGCGCCAGCAGCTCCCCGACAGGCGGTTCCTATGGCTACACCTTC.

The chain carries TRBV5-1 and TRBJ2-7; D unresolved. V lost 6 bases and J 0 bases, leaving 10 bases between the germline ends. Germline-derived CDR1 and CDR2 are SGHRS and YFSETQ. The CDR3 extends over 13 amino acids. CDR3 protein: CASTSGFSYEQYF. CDR3 in DNA: TGCGCCAGCACTTCAGGATTCTCCTACGAGCAGTACTTC.

Regarding this clone: The sample carries other DNA sequences with the same CDR3. V and J are TRBV7-6 and TRBJ2-7, with 14 bases that match TRBD2. J lost 1 base, V lost 5 bases, and 4 bases had no gene match. This CDR3 region has 16 residues. CDR1 and CDR2 from the germline V gene are SGHVS and FNYEAQ. Here the CDR3 reads CASSPGTSGSSYEQYF. The CDR3 DNA follows: TGTGCCAGCAGCCCGGGGACTAGCGGGAGTTCCTACGAGCAGTACTTC.

V usage is TRBV5-4 and J usage is TRBJ2-5; D possibly corresponds to TRBD2 (6 bases). CDR1 is SGHNT and CDR2 is YYREEE in the germline V gene (reference sequence). The CDR3 runs to 14 residues. The V end was cut by 4 bases, the J end by 5 bases, with 15 bases between. This chain's CDR3 is CASSAGLGPETQYF. As DNA, the CDR3 is TGTGCCAGCAGCGCGGGACTCGGGCCCGAGACCCAGTACTTC.

About this clone itself: Other DNA sequences of this sample code for an identical CDR3. The gene calls are TRBV4-1 and TRBJ2-3; D is uncertain. The CDR3 covers 14 residues. V lost 1 base and J lost 0, with 5 bases in between. Germline V CDR1 and CDR2: MGHRA, YSYEKL. The CDR3 region has the DNA TGCGCCAGCAGCCAAGGACCGAGCACAGATACGCAGTATTTT. Translating it yields CASSQGPSTDTQYF.